Following are 28 T cell receptor beta chains from one sample sequenced in a study of blood T cell repertoires in COVID-19. Measured with immunoSEQ multiplex PCR; TCRdb has only the in-frame clones, and not every one. This table has nearly 50,000 clones, over 65% appearing once. The sample taken for sequencing was peripheral blood. The receptors stem from a woman between 55 and 75 years old with acute or convalescent COVID-19.

The J gene is TRBJ2-2, the V gene TRBV11-2, with 12 positions matching TRBD1. Germline assignment: CDR1 SGHAT and CDR2 FQNNGV. With V trimmed by 5 bases and J by 9 bases, 7 bases remained unmatched. This CDR3 contains 15 residues. CDR3 DNA: TGTGCCAGCAGCCCTCCGGGACAGGGGGCCCGGGAGCTGTTTTTT. Encoded protein: CASSPPGQGARELFF.

The chain carries TRBV6-1 and TRBJ2-1, with 7 bases lining up with TRBD1. The junction had 2 bases not matched to a gene; V was cut back by 3 bases and J by 0 bases. Germline V CDR1 and CDR2: MNHNS, SASEGT. The CDR3 sequence is 15 residues long. The CDR3 here is CASSERTGSYNEQFF. The CDR3, as DNA: TGTGCCAGCAGTGAGAGGACAGGCTCCTACAATGAGCAGTTCTTC.

The chain has TRBV16 and TRBJ2-1; 7 nucleotides match TRBD2. Germline CDR1 KGHSY, CDR2 FQNENV. V was clipped by 0 bases and J by 7 bases; unmatched bases: 3. This CDR3 contains 14 residues. The CDR3 DNA reads TGTGCCAGCAGCCAATCGTCGGGAGGAAATGAGCAGTTCTTC. This encodes CASSQSSGGNEQFF.

This rearrangement joins TRBV7-2 to TRBJ2-4; D is possibly TRBD2 (6 bases). CDR1 is SGHTA and CDR2 is FQGNSA in the germline V gene. The CDR3 is 14 amino acids. The V end was cut by 1 base, the J end by 4 bases, with 8 bases between. The CDR3 coding sequence is TGTGCCAGCAGCTTAGTGGAGGGGAAAAACATTCAGTACTTC. Residues: CASSLVEGKNIQYF.

The DNA for the CDR3 is TGTGCCAGCAGTTACACAGGGAACGTAAACACCATATATTTT. Translation: CASSYTGNVNTIYF. The chain couples TRBV6-5 to TRBJ1-3; D may be TRBD1 (6 bases). Germline lookup yields CDR1 MNHEY and CDR2 SVGAGI. The V and J ends lost 2 bases and 6 bases respectively, with 11 bases between them. The CDR3 runs 14 residues.

The count of this clone is one. The CDR3 nucleotides are TGCGCCAGCAGAAAGCCAGGGGTTGGAAACACCATATATTTT. It translates to CASRKPGVGNTIYF. The chain has TRBV10-1 and TRBJ1-3; a weak D match, TRBD1 (6 bases). The CDR3 is made up of 14 amino acids. CDR1 WNHNN and CDR2 SYGVQD come from the germline V gene (reference sequence). V shed 6 bases and J shed 3 bases, with 12 bases lying between them.

The chain is built from TRBV30 and TRBJ1-2, with no clear D. The germline V and J ends were trimmed by 4 bases and 3 bases, with 15 bases remaining between them. Per the germline V gene, CDR1 is GTSNPN and CDR2 is SVGIG (reference sequence). The CDR3 runs 14 residues. CDR3 protein: CAWIELSGYYGYTF. As DNA, the CDR3 is TGTGCCTGGATAGAACTTTCAGGATACTATGGCTACACCTTC.

The J gene is TRBJ2-1, the V gene TRBV11-2; D may be TRBD1 (6 bases). Germline lookup yields CDR1 SGHAT and CDR2 FQNNGV. Trimming pared 4 bases from V and 5 bases from J, leaving 15 bases between. The CDR3 is made up of 15 amino acids. The CDR3: CASSWGDRTHNEQFF. In DNA, the CDR3 is TGTGCCAGCAGCTGGGGTGACAGGACGCACAATGAGCAGTTCTTC.

The V and J genes are TRBV5-6 and TRBJ2-5, with D maybe TRBD2 (7 bases). Trimming removed 3 bases from V and 0 bases from J, with 18 bases in between. CDR1 is SGHDT, CDR2 YYEEEE, per germline. This CDR3 is built from 17 residues. The CDR3, as DNA: TGTGCCAGCAGCTCCCCGGTAGAGGGGGGGAACCAAGAGACCCAGTACTTC. Translation: CASSSPVEGGNQETQYF. Using reference TRBV5-6 and TRBJ2-5 for the parts outside the CDR3, the full variable domain is DAGVTQSPTHLIKTRGQQVTLRCSPKSGHDTVSWYQQALGQGPQFIFQYYEEEERQRGNFPDRFSGHQFPNYSSELNVNALLLGDSALYLCASSSPVEGGNQETQYFGPGTRLLVL.

This clone has a handful of counts. The chain is built from TRBV19 and TRBJ2-3; D possibly corresponds to TRBD2 (7 bases). Germline assignment: CDR1 LNHDA and CDR2 SQIVND (reference sequence). The germline V and J ends were trimmed by 9 bases and 5 bases, with 21 bases remaining between them. This CDR3 has 15 residues. The CDR3 region has the DNA TGTGCCAGCCAGTATGTGGGGGGGCGGGGAGATACGCAGTATTTT. Amino acid sequence: CASQYVGGRGDTQYF.

On this clone: The same CDR3 also results from other DNA sequences found in this sample. The rearrangement links TRBV5-4 to TRBJ2-7; 7 positions agree with TRBD1. This CDR3 is built from 15 residues. The V gene's germline CDR1 is SGHNT and CDR2 YYREEE (reference sequence). J gave up 2 bases and V 0 bases, and 5 bases lay outside the gene matches. The CDR3, as DNA: TGTGCCAGCAGCTTGGACAGGGGCCAGACCTACGAGCAGTACTTC. As protein: CASSLDRGQTYEQYF.

The chain links TRBV7-6 to TRBJ2-5; 9 nucleotides agree with TRBD2. Germline assignment: CDR1 SGHVS and CDR2 FNYEAQ. This CDR3 has 15 amino acids. V dropped 5 bases and J dropped 5; count of bases not matched to a gene: 9. The CDR3 loop reads CASSRFSGSGETQYF. The DNA for the CDR3 is TGTGCCAGCAGCAGATTTAGCGGGAGCGGCGAGACCCAGTACTTC. Based on the CDR3 plus reference TRBV7-6 and TRBJ2-5, the full variable domain is GAGVSQSPRYKVTKRGQDVALRCDPISGHVSLYWYRQALGQGPEFLTYFNYEAQQDKSGLPNDRFSAERPEGSISTLTIQRTEQRDSAMYRCASSRFSGSGETQYFGPGTRLLVL.

The chain is built from TRBV18 and TRBJ1-1; D possibly corresponds to TRBD1 (5 bases). Germline-derived CDR1 and CDR2 are KGHSH and LQKENI. V gave up 6 bases and J gave up 7 bases, with 9 bases separating them. This CDR3 has 11 amino acids. CDR3 region: CASSSRGEAFF. The CDR3 DNA is TGTGCCAGCTCGTCAAGGGGTGAAGCTTTCTTT.

CDR3 DNA sequence: TGTGCCAGCAGCCATACAACGGGCACTGAAGCTTTCTTT. It encodes CASSHTTGTEAFF. The V call is TRBV7-2, the J call TRBJ1-1; D is ambiguous. The CDR3 loop spans 13 amino acids. Germline CDR1 and CDR2: SGHTA and FQGNSA. The V and J ends lost 5 bases and 4 bases respectively, with 11 bases between them.

This chain uses TRBV18 with TRBJ2-7; D is unclear. The germline CDR1 and CDR2 sequences are KGHSH and LQKENI. V lost 3 bases and J 7 bases, leaving 10 bases between the germline ends. This CDR3 region has 12 residues. CDR3 in amino acids: CASSPKTGEQYF. The DNA of the CDR3 is TGTGCCAGCTCACCGAAAACGGGTGAGCAGTACTTC.

The rearrangement uses TRBV21-1 and TRBJ2-1; TRBD2 is the table's D call, not checked against the DNA. TRBV21-1 is marked as a pseudogene. This CDR3 has 19 amino acids. The CDR3 spells CASSKRRERGLSSYNEQFF. DNA of the CDR3: TGTGCCAGCAGCAAAAGGAGGGAGCGGGGGCTTAGCTCCTACAATGAGCAGTTCTTC.

V usage is TRBV18 and J usage is TRBJ1-5; D may be TRBD1 (5 bases). The CDR3 spans 16 residues. CDR1 and CDR2 (germline): KGHSH, LQKENI. Trimming took off 2 bases at V and 6 bases at J, with 17 bases between the two ends. CDR3 in amino acids: CASSPMGGAGSQPQHF. The CDR3 region has the DNA TGTGCCAGCTCACCAATGGGTGGGGCTGGAAGTCAGCCCCAGCATTTT.

This clone appeared a single time. V usage is TRBV19 and J usage is TRBJ2-1; D remains ambiguous. The CDR3 runs to 14 residues. Trimming cost V 1 base and J 6 bases, with 10 bases left between them. Germline assignment: CDR1 LNHDA and CDR2 SQIVND (reference sequence). The CDR3 DNA reads as TGTGCCAGTAGTATAGGCCCCGCGGTCAATGAGCAGTTCTTC. Translated, it gives CASSIGPAVNEQFF.

This clone has a single count. The chain couples TRBV7-8 to TRBJ2-7, with D tentatively TRBD1 (5 bases). The CDR3 totals 14 residues. The germline V gene encodes CDR1 SGHVS and CDR2 FQNEAQ. V was trimmed by 5 bases and J by 3 bases, leaving 14 bases between them. The chain's CDR3 is CASSLAAGNYEQYF. The CDR3 DNA sequence: TGTGCCAGCAGCCTCGCAGCAGGGAACTACGAGCAGTACTTC.

The V call is TRBV2, the J call TRBJ1-2; 11 bases are a match to TRBD1. Germline V CDR1 and CDR2: SNHLY, FYNNEI. V lost 3 bases to trimming and J lost 7 bases; unmatched junction nucleotides: 10. The CDR3 totals 16 residues. This chain's CDR3 is CASSEGQGGLVGGYTF. Written as DNA, the CDR3 is TGTGCCAGCAGTGAGGGACAGGGGGGCTTAGTAGGTGGCTACACCTTC.

Written as DNA, the CDR3 is TGTGCCAGCCAGTTCGGGGCCGGGGAGCTGTTTTTT. It specifies CASQFGAGELFF. This chain links TRBV19 with TRBJ2-2, with D possibly being TRBD2 (5 bases). Germline V gives CDR1 LNHDA, CDR2 SQIVND (reference sequence). Trimming took 9 bases from V and 6 from J, leaving 11 bases between them. The CDR3 spans 12 residues.

This clone appeared a single time. The chain carries TRBV29-1 and TRBJ2-7, with TRBD2 matching 13 bases. Germline-derived CDR1 and CDR2 are SQVTM and ANQGSEA. Trimming took 5 bases from V and 0 from J; bases not matched to a gene: 4. The CDR3 loop spans 15 amino acids. The CDR3 DNA follows: TGCAGCGTTACCGGACTAGCGGGAGTCTCCTACGAGCAGTACTTC. It translates to CSVTGLAGVSYEQYF.

The V call is TRBV3-1 (or the pseudogene TRBV3-2), the J call TRBJ1-2; 9 bases are a match to TRBD1. The CDR3 sequence is 13 residues long. The germline CDR1 and CDR2 sequences are LGHDT and YNNKEL (reference sequence). V lost 2 bases to trimming and J lost 8 bases; unmatched junction nucleotides: 3. The CDR3 nucleotides are TGTGCCAGCAGCCAATGGACAGGGGACGGCTACACCTTC. Amino acids: CASSQWTGDGYTF.

The chain has TRBV18 and TRBJ1-6; 8 nucleotides match TRBD1. CDR1 KGHSH and CDR2 LQKENI come from the germline V gene. The V segment lost 4 bases and the J segment 6 bases; nucleotides outside the gene matches: 5. The CDR3 length is 15 residues. CDR3: CASSRGTGVNSPLHF. CDR3 DNA sequence: TGTGCCAGCTCACGGGGGACAGGAGTTAATTCACCCCTCCACTTT.

This clone is a singleton in its sample. V usage is TRBV7-9 and J usage is TRBJ2-1; 12 positions agree with TRBD1. V lost 5 bases to trimming and J lost 7 bases; unmatched junction nucleotides: 9. This CDR3 spans 16 amino acids. Germline CDR1 and CDR2: SEHNR and FQNEAQ (reference sequence). The CDR3 region is CASSPGTGGAYNEQFF. CDR3 sequence (DNA): TGTGCCAGCAGCCCTGGGACAGGGGGCGCATATAATGAGCAGTTCTTC.

J is TRBJ1-4 and V is TRBV4-3, with TRBD1 identical over 9 bases. Germline values: CDR1 LGHNA, CDR2 YSLEER. V was clipped by 4 bases and J by 8 bases; unmatched bases: 5. The CDR3 spans 14 residues. The CDR3 nucleotides are TGCGCCAGCAGCCGACTAGGACAGGGGGAAAAACTGTTTTTT. This sequence encodes CASSRLGQGEKLFF.

The chain uses TRBV7-3 and TRBJ1-4; possibly TRBD1 for D (5 bases). Germline CDR1 and CDR2: SGHTA and FQGTGA. The CDR3 has 13 residues. V was shortened by 5 bases and J by 4 bases, with 8 bases between the two germline ends. This CDR3 reads CASSGGVNEKLFF. The DNA of the CDR3 is TGTGCCAGCAGCGGAGGGGTTAATGAAAAACTGTTTTTT.

The chain combines TRBV5-1 with TRBJ1-3; D not resolved. The V end was cut by 6 bases, the J end by 0 bases, with 16 bases between. The CDR3 totals 16 residues. Germline values: CDR1 SGHRS, CDR2 YFSETQ. CDR3 nucleotide sequence: TGCGCCAGCATGTCTAGTGGCGGATACTCTGGAAACACCATATATTTT. Translated: CASMSSGGYSGNTIYF. Drawing the rest from reference TRBV5-1 and TRBJ1-3, the complete variable domain is KAGVTQTPRYLIKTRGQQVTLSCSPISGHRSVSWYQQTPGQGLQFLFEYFSETQRNKGNFPGRFSGRQFSNSRSEMNVSTLELGDSALYLCASMSSGGYSGNTIYFGEGSWLTVV.